The clone carrying this T cell receptor (beta chain) occurred once. Its target is unknown. This CDR3 is 15 amino acids long. Trimming cost V 6 bases and J 3 bases; bases outside gene matches: 4. Germline CDR1 is SGHRS and CDR2 is YFSETQ. Measured with immunoSEQ multiplex PCR; TCRdb has only the in-frame clones, and not every one. The sample holds around 1.1 million clones, approximately 80% seen once. This entry comes from a study of shared clonotypes between healthy human individuals. Study context: CD4 naive cells filled three plates per donor, CD4 memory three, CD8 naive two and CD8 memory one. Findings of the study overall: Having only a few donors restricted how much genetic and exposure-history diversity was captured. Estimated richness values were generally larger in naive subsets than in memory subsets.

The gene calls are TRBV5-1 and TRBJ2-5; 14 bases line up with TRBD2. The receptor comes from a man aged 18-30 years in good health. Some clones in this sample may be carry-over from other donors' samples. The sample was memory CD4+ T cells from PBMCs. The subset is: CD45RA-negative fraction. CDR3 region: CASKVGLAGEETQYF. CDR3 bases: TGCGCCAGCAAGGTGGGACTAGCGGGAGAAGAGACCCAGTACTTC.